A selection of T cell receptor beta chains follows, all from one sample in a study of blood T cell repertoires in COVID-19. Clones were read by immunoSEQ multiplex PCR, and TCRdb kept only the in-frame ones, dropping some. The sample yields around 200,000 clones, around 81% seen once. Material for sequencing was peripheral blood. The receptors stem from a human donor with acute or convalescent COVID-19. The donor label of this sample is uncertain. The CDR3 runs from the conserved cysteine through the conserved F or W. The D gene is left open where the match is weak. Expanded clones are given a class, and other clones once, few, many or no size at all.

>NA|TRBD2|TRBV5-1|TRBJ2-7
CASSLNQGGDYEQYF
TGCGCCAGCAGCTTGAACCAGGGAGGGGACTACGAGCAGTACTTC
>NA|NA|TRBV6-5|TRBJ2-5
CASSYSGGAGETQYF
TGTGCCAGCAGTTACTCTGGCGGGGCGGGAGAGACCCAGTACTTC
>NA|NA|TRBV7-9|TRBJ1-5
CASSVGTSLYQPQHF
TGTGCCAGCAGCGTCGGGACAAGCCTTTATCAGCCCCAGCATTTT
>NA|TRBD1|TRBV19|TRBJ1-3
CATTGTGAGNTIYF
TGTGCCACCACGGGGACAGGAGCTGGAAACACCATATATTTT
>NA|TRBD1|TRBV10-3|TRBJ1-6
CAISEARQGTDSPLHF
TGTGCCATCAGTGAGGCCCGACAGGGAACGGACTCACCCCTCCACTTT
>once|TRBD1|TRBV25-1|TRBJ1-2
CASGDRIYGYTF
TGTGCCAGCGGGGACAGAATCTATGGCTACACCTTC
>NA|TRBD1|TRBV9|TRBJ2-2
CASSVTGGVGELFF
TGTGCCAGCAGCGTGACAGGGGGCGTAGGGGAGCTGTTTTTT
>NA|TRBD1|TRBV5-1|TRBJ1-5
CASSTTGDSNQPQHF
TGCGCCAGCAGCACGACAGGGGATAGCAATCAGCCCCAGCATTTT
>NA|NA|TRBV25-1|TRBJ1-1
CASTSGAREAFF
TGTGCCAGCACCTCAGGGGCACGTGAAGCTTTCTTT
>once|NA|TRBV5-1|TRBJ2-2
CASSLVAGVNTGELFF
TGCGCCAGCAGCTTGGTCGCAGGGGTGAACACCGGGGAGCTGTTTTTT
>NA|TRBD1|TRBV19|TRBJ1-6
CASSTDRGVNNSPLHF
TGTGCCAGTAGTACCGACAGGGGAGTCAATAATTCACCCCTCCACTTT
>few|NA|TRBV5-1|TRBJ1-2
CASSSLSTGDYGYTF
TGCGCCAGCAGCTCCCTCTCAACGGGTGACTATGGCTACACCTTC
>NA|TRBD1|TRBV19|TRBJ2-1
CASRQFPGQGWNEQFF
TGTGCCAGTAGGCAATTTCCGGGACAGGGATGGAATGAGCAGTTCTTC
>NA|NA|TRBV2|TRBJ1-1
CASRGAGTRGEAFF
TGTGCCAGCAGGGGCGCAGGGACTAGGGGTGAAGCTTTCTTT
>NA|TRBD2|TRBV10-3|TRBJ2-5
CAISEEREGPETQYF
TGTGCCATCAGTGAGGAGCGGGAGGGCCCGGAGACCCAGTACTTC
>NA|TRBD2|TRBV7-9|TRBJ2-7
CASSFSGTSGKGEQYF
TGTGCCAGCAGCTTTTCCGGGACTAGCGGGAAGGGCGAGCAGTACTTC
>NA|NA|TRBV6-5|TRBJ1-1
CASSPLATVNTEAFF
TGTGCCAGCAGTCCACTCGCGACAGTGAACACTGAAGCTTTCTTT
>NA|TRBD2|TRBV7-6|TRBJ2-2
CASSLTSGSMTGELFF
TGTGCCAGCAGCCTAACTAGCGGGAGTATGACCGGGGAGCTGTTTTTT
>NA|NA|TRBV19|TRBJ1-5
CASSATDHQPQHF
TGTGCCAGTAGTGCGACAGACCATCAGCCCCAGCATTTT
>once|NA|TRBV19|TRBJ1-2
CASSIEAYGYTF
TGTGCCAGTAGTATAGAAGCCTATGGCTACACCTTC
>NA|NA|TRBV12-3/TRBV12-4|TRBJ1-1
CASIQGLETEAFF
TGTGCCAGCATACAGGGCTTGGAGACTGAAGCTTTCTTT
>NA|NA|TRBV19|TRBJ2-7
CASSITGSYEQYF
TGTGCCAGTAGTATAACGGGAAGCTACGAGCAGTACTTC
>NA|NA|TRBV4-2|TRBJ2-2
CASSLQSGELFF
TGTGCCAGCAGCCTACAGTCCGGGGAGCTGTTTTTT
>NA|TRBD2|TRBV19|TRBJ2-3
CASSLISGGATDTQYF
TGTGCCAGTAGTTTAATTAGCGGGGGGGCAACAGATACGCAGTATTTT
>NA|TRBD1|TRBV4-1|TRBJ1-4
CASSHPDRVNEKLFF
TGCGCCAGCAGCCATCCCGACAGGGTTAATGAAAAACTGTTTTTT
>NA|NA|TRBV12-3/TRBV12-4|TRBJ2-5
CASSLTRSETQYF
TGTGCCAGCAGTCTGACTAGATCGGAGACCCAGTACTTC
>NA|NA|TRBV30|TRBJ2-2
CAWNYRATGELFF
TGTGCCTGGAATTACAGGGCCACCGGGGAGCTGTTTTTT
>NA|NA|TRBV3-1/TRBV3-2|TRBJ2-7
CASSQGGLGPPSDQYF
TGTGCCAGCAGCCAAGGGGGGTTAGGGCCTCCTAGCGACCAGTACTTC
>NA|NA|TRBV25-1|TRBJ2-7
CASSDGSGYYEQYF
TGTGCCAGCAGTGATGGTTCAGGGTATTACGAGCAGTACTTC
>once|NA|TRBV29-1|TRBJ2-3
CSVDGTRVGYSTDTQYF
TGCAGCGTCGATGGGACACGTGTAGGTTACAGCACAGATACGCAGTATTTT
>NA|NA|TRBV3-1/TRBV3-2|TRBJ2-5
CASSPPPGETQYF
TGTGCCAGCAGCCCACCTCCGGGAGAGACCCAGTACTTC
>NA|NA|TRBV9|TRBJ1-2
CASSVHTGYTF
TGTGCCAGCAGCGTCCACACAGGCTACACCTTC
>NA|TRBD1|TRBV7-9|TRBJ2-3
CASSLLGSATGAGDTQYF
TGTGCCAGCAGCTTATTGGGGTCCGCGACAGGGGCAGGAGATACGCAGTATTTT
>NA|TRBD1|TRBV6-4|TRBJ1-2
CASTLQGGGYTF
TGTGCCAGCACTCTACAGGGGGGAGGCTACACCTTC
>NA|TRBD2|TRBV7-9|TRBJ2-7
CASSWSGVDEQYF
TGTGCCAGCAGCTGGAGCGGGGTTGACGAGCAGTACTTC
>NA|NA|TRBV5-1|TRBJ2-5
CASSVDSGFKTQYF
TGCGCCAGCAGTGTGGACAGTGGTTTTAAGACCCAGTACTTC
>NA|TRBD1|TRBV2|TRBJ2-5
CASSVQDRGSETQYF
TGTGCCAGCAGTGTACAAGACAGGGGGTCGGAGACCCAGTACTTC
>NA|TRBD2|TRBV5-1|TRBJ2-1
CASSASGTSGRIAYNEQFF
TGCGCCAGCAGCGCTTCCGGGACTAGCGGGAGAATCGCCTACAATGAGCAGTTCTTC
>NA|NA|TRBV2|TRBJ1-5
CASNRDISNQPQHF
TGTGCCAGCAACCGGGACATTAGCAATCAGCCCCAGCATTTT
>NA|TRBD1|TRBV20-1|TRBJ2-7
CSASRDREQYF
TGCAGTGCTAGCCGGGACAGGGAGCAGTACTTC
>NA|NA|TRBV30|TRBJ2-7
CAWSGDTSYEQYF
TGTGCCTGGAGTGGGGACACCTCCTACGAGCAGTACTTC
>NA|TRBD1|TRBV7-9|TRBJ2-7
CASSLDRATYEQYF
TGTGCCAGCAGCCTGGACAGGGCCACCTACGAGCAGTACTTC
>NA|NA|TRBV7-9|TRBJ2-7
CASSLWTEYSYEQYF
TGTGCCAGCAGCTTATGGACAGAGTACTCCTACGAGCAGTACTTC
>NA|TRBD1|TRBV2|TRBJ1-4
CASSLEGQGYEKLFF
TGTGCCAGCAGCCTCGAGGGACAGGGGTATGAAAAACTGTTTTTT
>NA|TRBD2|TRBV9|TRBJ2-1
CASSARRGGAFGNEQFF
TGTGCCAGCAGCGCTAGACGCGGGGGGGCCTTTGGGAATGAGCAGTTCTTC
>NA|NA|TRBV6-5|TRBJ1-5
CASSLGAEEQPQHF
TGTGCCAGCTCATTAGGGGCGGAAGAACAACCCCAGCATTTT
>NA|TRBD1|TRBV27|TRBJ1-2
CASSFTGVPLGGYTF
TGTGCCAGCAGTTTTACAGGGGTTCCCCTGGGGGGCTACACCTTC
>NA|NA|TRBV3-1/TRBV3-2|TRBJ2-7
CASSPGDRVYEQYF
TGTGCCAGCAGCCCGGGGGACAGAGTCTACGAGCAGTACTTC
>NA|TRBD2|TRBV3-1/TRBV3-2|TRBJ2-1
CASSQDPPGTNLNEQFF
TGTGCCAGCAGCCAAGATCCACCCGGGACTAACCTCAATGAGCAGTTCTTC
>NA|NA|TRBV23-1|TRBJ1-2
CASSQSSRAPGSYGYTF
TGCGCCAGCAGTCAATCGAGTAGGGCACCGGGGAGCTATGGCTACACCTTC
>NA|TRBD2|TRBV5-1|TRBJ2-7
CASSLAGGRAGYEQYF
TGCGCCAGCAGCTTGGCAGGCGGGAGGGCCGGGTACGAGCAGTACTTC
>NA|TRBD1|TRBV5-4|TRBJ1-3
CASSWDRGRNTIYF
TGTGCCAGCAGCTGGGACAGGGGGAGAAACACCATATATTTT
>NA|TRBD1|TRBV9|TRBJ2-7
CASSVYGTGREQYF
TGTGCCAGCAGCGTATATGGGACAGGCCGGGAGCAGTACTTC